This is a list of T cell receptor beta chains from one sample in a study of T cell repertoires in cytomegalovirus infection. MiXCR was run by TCRdb on the reads, yielding one entry per CDR3 protein. Here the sample spans around 290,000 distinct CDR3 sequences, 25% being singletons. Sample: PBMCs. These receptors all stem from a human donor in good health (CMV status not recorded). Some clones in this sample may be carry-over from other donors' samples. CDR3s leave out the opening cysteine and the closing phenylalanine or tryptophan. A row's size may be missing; if present it is once, few, many or a size class.

SVERGRGMGEQY few TRBJ2-7 TRBV29-1
ASREGGLAGETQY many TRBJ2-5 TRBV28
ASSFEQFGLQY few TRBJ2-4 TRBV28
ASSSGKAREVYEQY NA TRBJ2-7 TRBV6-6
ASRHSGTIEQY NA TRBJ2-7 TRBV6-2/TRBV6-3
SARSGQGSSYEQY few TRBJ2-7 TRBV20-1
ASSLHSGQSVEQY many TRBJ2-7 TRBV7-9
ASSEAEAGDTDTQY NA TRBJ2-3 TRBV2
ASNLPLAGTSSTDTQY once TRBJ2-3 TRBV19
ASSETGTYQETQY few TRBJ2-5 TRBV5-6
ASSQLGGNTGELF few TRBJ2-2 TRBV11-2
ASSSRRATGNEQF many TRBJ2-1 TRBV7-2
ASSELAGGHTDTQY few TRBJ2-3 TRBV6-4
ASSLIGQGANVLT NA TRBJ2-6 TRBV11-3
ASSYRPSGASSYEQY many TRBJ2-7 TRBV11-2
ASRQPPGNTEAF few TRBJ1-1 TRBV3-1
ASSLWRGSQETQY few TRBJ2-5 TRBV7-3
ASSPQGQAQETQY NA TRBJ2-5 TRBV18
ASRRTSRTYEQY NA TRBJ2-7 TRBV12-3/TRBV12-4
ATSRDRAVNTEAF few TRBJ1-1 TRBV15
ASSSRTYGNTIY many TRBJ1-3 TRBV7-2
ASSLATTLEQY few TRBJ2-7 TRBV7-2
ASSPGTAWTDTQY NA TRBJ2-3 TRBV5-5
ASSLGRWNNEQF many TRBJ2-1 TRBV7-3
ASSYSMDSYEQY few TRBJ2-7 TRBV6-2/TRBV6-3
ASSKSGTTSIYGYT many TRBJ1-2 TRBV7-6
ASSAPDGAKNIQY NA TRBJ2-4 TRBV28
ASSFEGPDTQY few TRBJ2-3 TRBV7-2
AISELGGTYQPQH NA TRBJ1-5 TRBV10-3
ASRGQGANTGELF NA TRBJ2-2 TRBV2
ASILGNEQF many TRBJ2-1 TRBV7-2
ASRNRGGGNTEAF many TRBJ1-1 TRBV5-4
ASSQSGTVNEKLF NA TRBJ1-4 TRBV4-1
ACRGQRGNTIY NA TRBJ1-3 TRBV30
ASSEALPILTGLGGDEQF few TRBJ2-1 TRBV6-1
ASSLERGVNTEAF NA TRBJ1-1 TRBV7-4
ASSQASGRANEQF NA TRBJ2-1 TRBV4-3
AIRGAGALNEQF NA TRBJ2-1 TRBV10-3
ASNLIKSTDTQY NA TRBJ2-3 TRBV6-2/TRBV6-3
ASSRDGEREQF few TRBJ2-1 TRBV5-1
ASSYRTSGSNLY NA TRBJ2-5 TRBV6-5
ASSPPTAGTQY NA TRBJ2-3 TRBV28
ASSLGGGDRAF NA TRBJ1-1 TRBV7-2
SARQGTESNQPQH NA TRBJ1-5 TRBV20-1
ASSFRDIRAGYT many TRBJ1-2 TRBV7-2